The 9 T cell receptor beta chains presented below share a single source sample, sequenced in a study of T cell changes during pregnancy in multiple sclerosis. TCRdb keeps only in-frame clones here, not all; method: immunoSEQ multiplex PCR. This table has 45,000 to 60,000 clones, roughly nine tenths appearing once. The source material was CD8+ T cells from peripheral blood mononuclear cells, sampled before pregnancy. The origin of the receptors is a female donor with multiple sclerosis, enrolled in a pregnancy study.

CDR3 bases: TGCGCCAGCAGCACGCTGGACAGGGGGCGGGTGTTCTCTGGGGCCAACGTCCTGACTTTC. It encodes CASSTLDRGRVFSGANVLTF. The J gene is TRBJ2-6, the V gene TRBV5-1; 11 bases map to TRBD1. The trim removed 4 bases at V and 0 bases at J, leaving 12 bases unmatched. CDR1 and CDR2 (germline): SGHRS, YFSETQ. The CDR3 has 20 residues.

V usage is TRBV19 and J usage is TRBJ2-2, with TRBD1 identical over 8 bases. Losses at the gene ends were 10 bases for V and 3 bases for J; bases not matched to a gene: 7. The germline V gene has CDR1 LNHDA and CDR2 SQIVND (reference sequence). CDR3 size: 14 residues. The CDR3 nucleotides are TGTGCCACCGAGGACAGGGAAGACACCGGGGAGCTGTTTTTT. This sequence encodes CATEDREDTGELFF.

CDR3 residues: CSVGDSFAEAFF. CDR3 coding DNA: TGCAGCGTTGGAGACAGTTTCGCTGAAGCTTTCTTT. The genes are TRBV29-1 and TRBJ1-1; tentative D call: TRBD1 (5 bases). V gave up 4 bases and J gave up 6 bases, with 12 bases separating them. This CDR3 has 12 residues. Germline V gene sequence: CDR1 SQVTM, CDR2 ANQGSEA.

The CDR3 here is CASSPSVGEAGNTIYF. The CDR3, as DNA: TGTGCCAGCAGCCCGTCGGTCGGAGAAGCTGGAAACACCATATATTTT. The chain has TRBV7-9 and TRBJ1-3; D unresolved. The germline V gene encodes CDR1 SEHNR and CDR2 FQNEAQ (reference sequence). The germline V and J ends were trimmed by 5 bases and 2 bases, with 16 bases remaining between them. The CDR3 spans 16 residues.

V is TRBV11-2 and J is TRBJ2-1, with a weak D call TRBD1 (7 bases). CDR1 and CDR2 (germline): SGHAT, FQNNGV. The V and J ends lost 11 bases and 6 bases respectively, with 17 bases between them. This CDR3 is built from 13 residues. CDR3 DNA sequence: TGTGCCCTGGGGATCCAGGGGGGCAATGAGCAGTTCTTC. It codes for CALGIQGGNEQFF.

The J gene is TRBJ1-2, the V gene TRBV15; the D is unclear. Germline CDR1 LNHNV, CDR2 YYDKDF (reference sequence). Trimming took off 5 bases at V and 7 bases at J, with 17 bases between the two ends. The CDR3 runs to 14 residues. As DNA, the CDR3 is TGTGCCACCAGCGAGGGCCTCGGAACTGGTGGCTACACCTTC. This encodes CATSEGLGTGGYTF.

The V and J genes are TRBV7-8 and TRBJ2-7; 7 bases match TRBD1. The CDR3 extends over 13 amino acids. Germline loops: CDR1 SGHVS, CDR2 FQNEAQ. J was trimmed by 1 base and V by 5 bases; bases with no gene match: 2. The CDR3 here is CASSPGQSYEQYF. For the CDR3, the DNA is TGTGCCAGCAGCCCGGGACAGTCCTACGAGCAGTACTTC.

The chain links TRBV4-1 to TRBJ1-2; D is perhaps TRBD1 (6 bases). This CDR3 contains 16 residues. The germline V gene encodes CDR1 MGHRA and CDR2 YSYEKL. With 2 bases removed from V and 0 bases from J, the gap between germline ends came to 13 bases. This CDR3 is CASSQLRDTANYGYTF. The CDR3 DNA reads TGCGCCAGCAGCCAACTTCGGGACACTGCTAACTATGGCTACACCTTC.

The CDR3 DNA is TGTGCCAGCAGTTACTCGAGAATGAGGGGAGGAGAGACCCAGTACTTC. Protein sequence: CASSYSRMRGGETQYF. This chain links TRBV6-7 with TRBJ2-5; a weak D match, TRBD2 (6 bases). TRBV6-7 is marked as an open reading frame, function uncertain. This CDR3 has 16 amino acids. Between the trimmed V and J ends, which lost 0 bases and 4 bases, there was a span of 15 bases.